Each of the 25 T cell receptor beta chains below was sequenced from the same sample in a study of shared clonotypes between healthy human individuals. TCRdb's copy holds only in-frame clones and misses some; the assay was immunoSEQ multiplex PCR. Of nearly 750,000 clones in the sample, 55% to 80% were seen once. The specimen was memory CD4+ T cells sorted from blood. Described subset: CD45RA-negative fraction. The receptors were sampled from a woman in her 30s in good health.

This clone was detected once. The chain uses TRBV19 and TRBJ2-5; 14 nucleotides line up with TRBD2. CDR3 length: 18 residues. V gave up 5 bases and J gave up 2 bases; unmatched junction bases: 10. CDR1 is LNHDA, CDR2 SQIVND, per germline (reference sequence). The CDR3 loop is CASSSGLAGGRRQETQYF. The CDR3 nucleotides read TGTGCCAGTAGTTCCGGACTAGCGGGAGGCCGCCGACAAGAGACCCAGTACTTC.

This chain links TRBV7-3 with TRBJ2-2; 10 bases fit TRBD2. Per the germline V gene, CDR1 is SGHTA and CDR2 is FQGTGA. This CDR3 is built from 18 residues. Trimming at V came to 5 bases and at J to 6 bases, leaving 15 bases not matched to a gene. CDR3 bases: TGTGCCAGCAGCCCAAACTCGGGACTAGCGATGGGTCCCGGGGAGCTGTTTTTT. Translating gives CASSPNSGLAMGPGELFF.

The V gene is TRBV4-1, the J gene TRBJ2-5; TRBD2 agrees at 13 bases. The CDR3 length is 17 residues. Trimming removed 1 base from V and 4 bases from J; junction bases left unmatched: 6. Germline CDR1 reads MGHRA; CDR2 reads YSYEKL. The DNA of the CDR3 is TGCGCCAGCAGCCAAGGCGTAGGACTAGCGGGAGTAGAGACCCAGTACTTC. This encodes CASSQGVGLAGVETQYF.

The chain couples TRBV13 to TRBJ1-4, with 9 nucleotides matching TRBD1. The CDR3 spans 14 residues. V was pared by 7 bases and J by 7 bases, with 7 bases of the junction left unmatched. The germline V gene has CDR1 PRHDT and CDR2 FYEKMQ (reference sequence). CDR3 sequence: CASTGGQGTEKLFF. Written as DNA, the CDR3 is TGTGCCAGCACCGGAGGACAGGGGACTGAAAAACTGTTTTTT.

The chain is built from TRBV4-2 and TRBJ2-6; tentatively, D is TRBD2 (7 bases). CDR3 length: 17 amino acids. The germline gives CDR1 LGHNA, CDR2 YNFKEQ. V lost 4 bases, J lost 0 bases, and 13 bases lay in between. CDR3 DNA sequence: TGTGCCAGCAGCCCACAGGGAGGGCCCTCTGGGGCCAACGTCCTGACTTTC. Amino acid sequence: CASSPQGGPSGANVLTF.

CDR3 nucleotides: TGTGCCAGCAGTAAACAGGGACTAGCGGGTCGTGAGACCCAGTACTTC. It is translated as CASSKQGLAGRETQYF. The rearrangement joins TRBV2 to TRBJ2-5, with 12 nucleotides matching TRBD2. J lost 5 bases, V lost 5 bases, and 9 bases had no gene match. This CDR3 is built from 16 residues. From germline, CDR1 is SNHLY and CDR2 FYNNEI.

This clone was counted a single time. The V gene is TRBV2, the J gene TRBJ2-2, with TRBD1 identical over 8 bases. CDR3 length: 14 residues. Looked up from germline, CDR1 is SNHLY and CDR2 is FYNNEI. Trimming took 8 bases from V and 2 from J; bases not matched to a gene: 4. The CDR3 DNA follows: TGTGCCAGCGTCGGACAGGGTAACACCGGGGAGCTGTTTTTT. It encodes CASVGQGNTGELFF.

This clone was counted a single time. The chain is built from TRBV7-9 and TRBJ2-3; the D gene is possibly TRBD1 (5 bases). The CDR3 spans 13 residues. Trimming pared 5 bases from V and 4 bases from J, leaving 10 bases between. In germline, CDR1 is SEHNR, CDR2 FQNEAQ (reference sequence). The CDR3 protein is CASSPRAADTQYF. DNA for the CDR3: TGTGCCAGCAGCCCCAGGGCCGCAGATACGCAGTATTTT.

This clone has a single count. The chain has TRBV5-4 and TRBJ2-2; D is possibly TRBD1 (5 bases). The V and J ends lost 4 bases and 6 bases respectively, with 28 bases between them. The CDR3 spans 19 residues. The germline gives CDR1 SGHNT, CDR2 YYREEE (reference sequence). CDR3 loop: CASSRSWSLADVGAGELFF. For the CDR3, the DNA is TGTGCCAGCAGCCGATCATGGAGTCTGGCAGACGTAGGGGCCGGGGAGCTGTTTTTT.

The chain recombines TRBV5-5 with TRBJ2-6, with D unclear. Germline V gives CDR1 SGHKS, CDR2 YYEKEE (reference sequence). The CDR3 length is 13 residues. Trimming shortened V by 2 bases and J by 4 bases, and 4 bases separated the two germline ends. The CDR3 is CASSFEGANVLTF. CDR3 in DNA: TGTGCCAGCAGCTTTGAGGGGGCCAACGTCCTGACTTTC.

There are a few counts of this clone. The chain has TRBV2 and TRBJ1-1; TRBD1 is a possible D gene (5 bases). Deletions cut 2 bases from V and 0 bases from J, with 10 bases between. The CDR3 runs to 15 residues. In germline, CDR1 is SNHLY, CDR2 FYNNEI. The CDR3 bases are TGTGCCAGCAGTGAACGGGGGGGTTTGAACACTGAAGCTTTCTTT. It is translated as CASSERGGLNTEAFF.

This chain links TRBV18 with TRBJ2-7; D unresolved. Trimming stripped 1 base from V and 7 bases from J, with 11 bases between. The CDR3 is 13 amino acids. The V gene's germline CDR1 is KGHSH and CDR2 LQKENI. The chain's CDR3 is CASSPRRIVEQYF. CDR3 sequence (DNA): TGTGCCAGCTCACCACGCAGGATAGTAGAGCAGTACTTC. Looking up the rest from reference TRBV18 and TRBJ2-7 gives the full variable domain: NAGVMQNPRHLVRRRGQEARLRCSPMKGHSHVYWYRQLPEEGLKFMVYLQKENIIDESGMPKERFSAEFPKEGPSILRIQQVVRGDSAAYFCASSPRRIVEQYFGPGTRLTVT.

This chain links TRBV18 with TRBJ2-3; TRBD1 aligns across 9 bases. V lost 0 bases to trimming and J lost 0 bases; unmatched junction nucleotides: 7. The CDR3 spans 18 residues. The germline V gene has CDR1 KGHSH and CDR2 LQKENI. The CDR3 DNA follows: TGTGCCAGCTCACCACCGGGACAGGGTAAGCGGAGCACAGATACGCAGTATTTT. It codes for CASSPPGQGKRSTDTQYF.

This clone came up once. The rearrangement joins TRBV7-2 to TRBJ1-3; D remains ambiguous. Germline V gives CDR1 SGHTA, CDR2 FQGNSA. Trimming left V 1 base short and J 6 bases short, with 7 bases between. This CDR3 comprises 13 residues. The CDR3 loop reads CASSLGVVNTIYF. The CDR3 DNA reads TGTGCCAGCAGCTTAGGGGTTGTAAACACCATATATTTT.

V and J are TRBV5-8 and TRBJ1-2, with D maybe TRBD1 (6 bases). From germline, CDR1 is SGHTS and CDR2 YDEGEE. This CDR3 is 15 amino acids long. V dropped 0 bases and J dropped 0 bases, with 9 bases sitting between them. CDR3 DNA sequence: TGTGCCAGCAGCTTGGTCGGGGGCTCTAACTATGGCTACACCTTC. Its protein is CASSLVGGSNYGYTF.

This clone occurred once. The chain is built from TRBV5-6 and TRBJ2-5; TRBD1 agrees at 7 bases. V trimming: 4 bases; J trimming: 3 bases; junction bases outside the gene matches: 9. The CDR3 covers 15 residues. Per the germline V gene, CDR1 is SGHDT and CDR2 is YYEEEE. The CDR3 spells CASSTHGTAKETQYF. The DNA of the CDR3 is TGTGCCAGCAGCACTCACGGGACAGCGAAAGAGACCCAGTACTTC.

The chain uses TRBV6-6 and TRBJ1-1; possible D gene TRBD1, 5 bases. Trimming stripped 3 bases from V and 1 base from J, with 12 bases between. Germline V lookup: CDR1 MNHNY, CDR2 SVGAGI (reference sequence). The CDR3 is made up of 15 amino acids. The CDR3 loop is CASSYWQGGNTEAFF. CDR3 bases: TGTGCCAGCAGTTATTGGCAGGGCGGGAACACTGAAGCTTTCTTT.

In regard to this clone: The identical CDR3 is also encoded by other nucleotide sequences in the sample. The chain has TRBV18 and TRBJ2-3; tentative D call: TRBD2 (5 bases). The ends were cut back, 0 bases at V and 5 bases at J, with 6 bases in the middle. This CDR3 is 13 amino acids long. Germline loops: CDR1 KGHSH, CDR2 LQKENI. CDR3 loop: CASSPPAGDTQYF. DNA of the CDR3: TGTGCCAGCTCACCACCCGCGGGAGATACGCAGTATTTT.

V usage is TRBV19 and J usage is TRBJ1-1; D may be TRBD1 (6 bases). Trimming removed 5 bases at V and 5 bases at J, with 18 bases between. The CDR3 loop spans 15 amino acids. The germline V gene has CDR1 LNHDA and CDR2 SQIVND (reference sequence). The CDR3 is CASSSQTGDGTEAFF. The CDR3 region has the DNA TGTGCCAGTAGTTCGCAGACAGGAGACGGAACTGAAGCTTTCTTT. The full variable domain, its missing parts supplied by reference TRBV19 and TRBJ1-1, is DGGITQSPKYLFRKEGQNVTLSCEQNLNHDAMYWYRQDPGQGLRLIYYSQIVNDFQKGDIAEGYSVSREKKESFPLTVTSAQKNPTAFYLCASSSQTGDGTEAFFGQGTRLTVV.

The chain has TRBV18 and TRBJ2-6, with D perhaps TRBD1 or TRBD2 (5 bases each). In germline, CDR1 is KGHSH, CDR2 LQKENI. V was cut by 0 bases and J by 4 bases, with 10 bases left in between. CDR3 length equals 16 residues. The CDR3 reads CASSPPSGAGANVLTF. For the CDR3, the DNA is TGTGCCAGCTCACCACCGTCCGGGGCCGGGGCCAACGTCCTGACTTTC. Combining the CDR3 with reference TRBV18 and TRBJ2-6 gives the whole variable domain NAGVMQNPRHLVRRRGQEARLRCSPMKGHSHVYWYRQLPEEGLKFMVYLQKENIIDESGMPKERFSAEFPKEGPSILRIQQVVRGDSAAYFCASSPPSGAGANVLTFGAGSRLTVL.

The J gene is TRBJ1-2, the V gene TRBV28; possible D gene TRBD1, 6 bases. Germline assignment: CDR1 MDHEN and CDR2 SYDVKM. The CDR3 spans 14 residues. Deletions cut 3 bases from V and 2 bases from J, with 10 bases between. The CDR3 region has the DNA TGTGCCAGCAGTTTCCCAGGGGTCAACTATGGCTACACCTTC. Protein: CASSFPGVNYGYTF.

The chain uses TRBV5-4 and TRBJ1-1; D gene unclear. The CDR3 is 20 amino acids. In germline, CDR1 is SGHNT, CDR2 YYREEE (reference sequence). V lost 4 bases to trimming and J lost 0 bases, with 28 bases between them. The CDR3 is CASSVSGPFPITSMNTEAFF. DNA for the CDR3: TGTGCCAGCAGCGTTTCAGGACCGTTTCCGATTACTTCAATGAACACTGAAGCTTTCTTT. Full variable domain (remainder filled in from reference TRBV5-4 and TRBJ1-1): ETGVTQSPTHLIKTRGQQVTLRCSSQSGHNTVSWYQQALGQGPQFIFQYYREEENGRGNFPPRFSGLQFPNYSSELNVNALELDDSALYLCASSVSGPFPITSMNTEAFFGQGTRLTVV.

The chain has TRBV5-1 and TRBJ2-3; D gene unclear. From germline, CDR1 is SGHRS and CDR2 YFSETQ. The CDR3 has 16 amino acids. Deletions cut 0 bases from V and 0 bases from J, with 11 bases between. DNA for the CDR3: TGCGCCAGCAGCTTGGGGTCCCGGAAAAGCACAGATACGCAGTATTTT. Protein product: CASSLGSRKSTDTQYF.

The rearrangement uses TRBV11-2 and TRBJ1-1; D is possibly TRBD1 (6 bases). The germline V gene encodes CDR1 SGHAT and CDR2 FQNNGV. The CDR3 has 13 amino acids. V was pared by 1 base and J by 11 bases, with 14 bases between. CDR3 nucleotide sequence: TGTGCCAGCAGCTTAGGGTCAGGGGTGAGGGCTTTCTTT. This sequence encodes CASSLGSGVRAFF.

In its sample, this clone was seen a few times. The chain carries TRBV14 and TRBJ2-2; D is perhaps TRBD1 or TRBD2 (5 bases each). From germline, CDR1 is SGHDN and CDR2 FVKESK. This CDR3 spans 18 amino acids. Trimming cost V 3 bases and J 2 bases, with 19 bases left between them. In nucleotides, the CDR3 is TGTGCCAGCAGCCAGAGGGGTGGTGTGCTAGGCAACACCGGGGAGCTGTTTTTT. Translating gives CASSQRGGVLGNTGELFF.